The 19 T cell receptor beta chains below were found in one sample sequenced in a study of tumor-infiltrating lymphocytes in primary liver carcinoma (dated by TCRdb to the late 2010s). Total RNA and DNA were co-extracted from roughly 18-30 mg of bulk tissue with the AllPrep DNA/RNA mini kit, without cell sorting. Data came from an Illumina HiSeq 2500. A constant-region primer and ProtoScript II reverse transcriptase were used to reverse-transcribe TCRbeta-specific cDNA from around 530 ng total RNA. Construction of the TCRbeta libraries relied on three nested rounds of multiplex PCR, following a slightly modified ARM-PCR procedure. Each of the first two PCR rounds ran for approximately 10 cycles and used multiplex TRBV1-TRBV30 forward primers together with a Cbeta reverse primer. The public reads were quality trimmed at Q25 with fastp and then assembled into clones with MiXCR by TCRdb, keeping productive beta chains. All rows with the same CDR3 protein become a single entry with the most common DNA and genes. This sample gives 25,000 to 35,000 distinct CDR3 sequences in total; about 79% of them show up just once. Together, the top ten hold roughly a third of the sample.

Sequenced: liver tumor tissue from sampling region 5. The cell subset or site label corresponds to: tumor region T5, tumor centre. These receptors were obtained from a man aged 35 to 55 with primary liver carcinoma and hepatitis B virus infection.

The V and J genes are TRBV4-3 and TRBJ1-4; maybe TRBD1 (6 bases). V was trimmed by 2 bases and J by 12 bases, leaving 19 bases between them. Germline V gives CDR1 LGHNA, CDR2 YSLEER. The CDR3 spans 15 residues. In nucleotides, the CDR3 is TGCGCCAGCAGCCAACACAGGGCGATTAATAAAGAACTGTTTTTT. It is translated as CASSQHRAINKELFF.

Turning to this clonotype: At one boundary the junction diverges from the germline segment, which might be a read error. This chain links TRBV14 with TRBJ2-7; no firm D call. Germline V gives CDR1 SGHDN, CDR2 FVKESK. This CDR3 has 11 residues. CDR3 amino acids: CASNQSYEQYF. The CDR3 DNA is TGTGCCAGCAACCAGTCCTACGAGCAGTATTTC.

With regard to this clonotype: The CDR3 does not end in the conserved phenylalanine or tryptophan, so this is likely a read error. It is unclear where the CDR3 begins or ends on the DNA, so no DNA is shown, and the CDR3 is as TCRdb lists it. The gene calls are TRBV6-5 and TRBJ1-1. CDR1 and CDR2 (germline): MNHEY, SVGAGI. The CDR3 is made up of 14 amino acids, end residues included. CDR3 sequence: CASRTGLPNTEALS.

For this clonotype: The junction and the germline gene differ at one end; a read error may be behind it. CDR3 sequence (DNA): TGCAACGTTGAAGGGGACAGGAGTAGGGGAGAGACCCAGTACTTC. Encoded protein: CNVEGDRSRGETQYF. This rearrangement joins TRBV29-1 to TRBJ2-5, with 8 bases aligning to TRBD1. In germline, CDR1 is SQVTM, CDR2 ANQGSEA. CDR3 length equals 15 residues.

As concerns this clonotype: This may come from a read error, since a much larger clone is one base off. The chain uses TRBV2 and TRBJ2-1; TRBD1 matches at 11 bases. The CDR3 extends over 16 amino acids. The germline gives CDR1 SNHLY, CDR2 FYNNEI. CDR3 coding DNA: TGTGCCGGCAGGCCCGGGACAGGGGGTTTGTACAATGAGCAGTTCTTC. This gives the protein CAGRPGTGGLYNEQFF.

Comment on this clonotype: A read error is possible here, since a much larger clone lies one base away. The chain uses TRBV7-9 and TRBJ2-5; D remains unclear. This CDR3 contains 12 residues. Per germline, CDR1 SEHNR and CDR2 FQNEAQ (reference sequence). CDR3 nucleotides: TGTGCCAGCAGCTTAAGGGATGAGATCCAGTACTTC. It is translated as CASSLRDEIQYF.

This clonotype was detected once. The junction departs from the called germline gene at one end, perhaps through a read error. This sequence joins TRBV4-1 and TRBJ2-2; tentative D call: TRBD2 (5 bases). This CDR3 is 12 amino acids long. The germline gives CDR1 MGHRA, CDR2 YSYEKL. The CDR3 DNA reads as TGCACCAGCAGCCAAGATGCCGGGGAGCTGCTTTTT. As protein: CTSSQDAGELLF.

As to this clonotype: A much larger clone is a single base away; this may be a read error. This chain connects TRBV7-9 to TRBJ1-1; TRBD1 might be the D (5 bases). The CDR3 spans 16 residues. Trimming removed 8 bases at V and 1 base at J, with 20 bases between. The V gene's germline CDR1 is SEHNR and CDR2 FQNEAQ (reference sequence). In nucleotides, the CDR3 is TGTGCCAGCGCCAGGTCCGGGGCAGGCGGGAACACTGAAGCTTTCTTT. This gives the protein CASARSGAGGNTEAFF.

Comment on this clonotype: An end of the junction does not agree with germline; a read error may underlie this. The chain carries TRBV11-2 and TRBJ2-3, with D uncertain. CDR3 length: 13 amino acids. Germline V gives CDR1 SGHAT, CDR2 FQNNGV. Here the CDR3 reads CTSSLISTDTYYF. CDR3 DNA: TGTACCAGCAGCTTGATTAGCACAGATACGTACTATTTT.

Notes on this clonotype: Sequence at one end of the junction differs from germline and may be a read error. This chain connects TRBV6-6 to TRBJ2-2; 13 positions agree with TRBD2. Germline CDR1 and CDR2: MNHNY and SVGAGI (reference sequence). This CDR3 is built from 20 residues. CDR3 loop: CASSPLVGLAGPANAGELFF. CDR3 DNA: TGTGCCAGTAGTCCGCTCGTGGGACTAGCGGGGCCAGCGAACGCCGGGGAGCTGTTTTTT.

Regarding this clonotype: At one of its ends the junction is not consistent with the germline gene, which may arise from a read error. The CDR3 sequence is CANSYGGALGGTQYF. As DNA, the CDR3 is TGCGCCAACAGTTACGGGGGGGCCCTTGGAGGCACTCAGTACTTC. The chain carries TRBV6-2 or TRBV6-3 and TRBJ2-4; TRBD2 agrees at 8 bases. The CDR3 sequence is 15 residues long. Germline V gene data show CDR1 as MNHEY and CDR2 as SVGEGT.

CDR3 coding DNA: TGTGCCAGCAGCTTTTATCAAGCGGGGGGTCGCCACGAGCAGTACTTC. Translating it yields CASSFYQAGGRHEQYF. The gene calls are TRBV11-2 and TRBJ2-7; 9 bases align to TRBD2. Trimming took 3 bases from V and 5 from J; bases not matched to a gene: 11. The CDR3 totals 16 residues. Per germline, CDR1 SGHAT and CDR2 FQNNGV.

Regarding this clonotype: Since the CDR3 does not end with the conserved phenylalanine or tryptophan, this likely comes from a read error. The gene calls are TRBV4-2 and TRBJ1-2; D may be TRBD1 (6 bases). CDR1 LGHNA and CDR2 YNFKEQ come from the germline V gene. The CDR3 has 15 residues. V was pared by 0 bases and J by 11 bases, with 19 bases between. Written as DNA, the CDR3 is TGTGCCAGCAGCCAAGATATGGGCAGGGGTGGTCGTTACACCTTA. Protein product: CASSQDMGRGGRYTL.

Note on this clonotype: Germline and junction disagree at one end, which may indicate a read error. The J gene is TRBJ2-2, the V gene TRBV6-5; D is tentatively TRBD1 or TRBD2 (5 bases each). This CDR3 comprises 17 residues. Germline CDR1 MNHEY, CDR2 SVGAGI. CDR3 DNA sequence: TGTGCCAGCACCCTAGGGACGGGGAATGTGGTCACCGCGGAGCTGTTTTTT. Its translation is CASTLGTGNVVTAELFF.

The chain carries TRBV6-5 and TRBJ1-1; D perhaps matches TRBD1 (6 bases). Trimming stripped 5 bases from V and 11 bases from J, with 12 bases between. CDR3 length equals 11 residues. CDR1 is MNHEY and CDR2 is SVGAGI in the germline V gene. The CDR3 sequence is CASSHRDGAFF. The CDR3 DNA reads TGTGCCAGCAGTCACAGGGATGGGGCTTTCTTT.

In regard to this clonotype: Mismatch with germline at one junction end may stem from a read error. The rearrangement links TRBV25-1 to TRBJ1-5; possible D gene TRBD1, 5 bases. CDR3 length: 16 residues. Germline values: CDR1 MGHDK, CDR2 SYGVNS. The CDR3 is CDSSEATGTLNQPRHF. CDR3 DNA: TGTGACAGCAGTGAGGCTACCGGGACCCTAAATCAGCCCCGGCATTTT.

The rearrangement links TRBV11-2 to TRBJ2-7; D gene uncertain. The CDR3 has 14 amino acids. The V and J ends lost 6 bases and 7 bases respectively, with 19 bases between them. Germline V gives CDR1 SGHAT, CDR2 FQNNGV. The CDR3 DNA follows: TGTGCCAGCAGTCTAGGTCTTGGTGGATGGGAGCAGTACTTC. Its protein product is CASSLGLGGWEQYF.

The V gene is TRBV6-5, the J gene TRBJ2-1; 9 positions agree with TRBD2. The CDR3 totals 13 residues. CDR1 and CDR2 from the germline V gene are MNHEY and SVGAGI. The CDR3 here is CVSRLAENNEQFF. The CDR3 bases are TGTGTTAGTCGACTAGCGGAAAACAATGAGCAGTTCTTC.

This clonotype came up many times. CDR3 sequence (DNA): TGTGCCAGCAGATGGGACAGGGGGTTTCATGGCTACACCTTC. Amino acids: CASRWDRGFHGYTF. The chain carries TRBV7-9 and TRBJ1-2, with 11 bases that match TRBD1. Germline V lookup: CDR1 SEHNR, CDR2 FQNEAQ (reference sequence). The V gene end was trimmed by 6 bases and the J gene end by 6 bases; junction bases not matched to a gene: 6. The CDR3 extends over 14 amino acids.